A single sample is the source of the 28 T cell receptor beta chains below, sequenced in a study of shared clonotypes between healthy human individuals. Cells designated naive CD8 were CD45RO-negative and were positively selected for CCR7, with terminally differentiated effector memory CD45RA+ cells excluded. Sequenced by immunoSEQ multiplex PCR; TCRdb stores in-frame clones only, minus some. The table includes under 2,000,000 clones, about 95% detected once. Material: naive CD8+ T cells sorted from blood. The source of these receptors is a man in his late teens or twenties in good health.

J is TRBJ2-7 and V is TRBV30; D ambiguous. Germline loops: CDR1 GTSNPN, CDR2 SVGIG (reference sequence). The CDR3 runs 17 residues. With 0 bases removed from V and 3 bases from J, the gap between germline ends came to 21 bases. CDR3 bases: TGTGCCTGGAGTGTACACTCCGGCAGGCTAAACTACTACGAGCAGTACTTC. Translation gives CAWSVHSGRLNYYEQYF.

The chain employs TRBV4-3 and TRBJ2-1; a possible D gene is TRBD2 (5 bases). The CDR3 extends over 18 amino acids. Deletions cut 0 bases from V and 8 bases from J, with 23 bases between. Germline V gives CDR1 LGHNA, CDR2 YSLEER. Here the CDR3 reads CASSQDPPAGRWSDEQFF. The CDR3 DNA reads as TGCGCCAGCAGCCAAGATCCCCCTGCGGGCAGGTGGTCGGATGAGCAGTTCTTC.

The chain uses TRBV2 and TRBJ2-5; maybe TRBD1 (6 bases). The CDR3 is made up of 19 amino acids. Trimming cost V 7 bases and J 0 bases, with 27 bases left between them. Germline assignment: CDR1 SNHLY and CDR2 FYNNEI. The CDR3 bases are TGTGCCAGCACCTATACAGGGATGGAAGGGCGGAAGTACCAAGAGACCCAGTACTTC. Translated, it gives CASTYTGMEGRKYQETQYF.

This chain connects TRBV28 to TRBJ1-5, with D perhaps matching TRBD1 (5 bases). The CDR3 covers 14 residues. The V end was cut by 3 bases, the J end by 4 bases, with 10 bases between. Germline loops: CDR1 MDHEN, CDR2 SYDVKM. CDR3 loop: CASSLVQVNQPQHF. CDR3 nucleotide sequence: TGTGCCAGCAGTTTGGTACAGGTGAATCAGCCCCAGCATTTT.

The chain combines TRBV19 with TRBJ1-5; no clear D gene. Trimming removed 2 bases from V and 5 bases from J, with 7 bases in between. Germline CDR1 is LNHDA and CDR2 is SQIVND (reference sequence). The CDR3 loop spans 13 amino acids. CDR3 coding DNA: TGTGCCAGTAGTATAATAGGGTATCAGCCCCAGCATTTT. Protein product: CASSIIGYQPQHF.

The chain recombines TRBV28 with TRBJ2-7; D call uncertain. V was cut by 1 base and J by 3 bases, with 13 bases left in between. The CDR3 has 15 amino acids. From germline, CDR1 is MDHEN and CDR2 SYDVKM. Here the CDR3 DNA reads TGTGCCAGCAGTTTATATCCAGGATTAGGCTACGAGCAGTACTTC. It yields the protein CASSLYPGLGYEQYF.

The rearrangement joins TRBV27 to TRBJ2-7; 8 bases match TRBD1. This CDR3 comprises 15 residues. Trimming at V came to 2 bases and at J to 4 bases, leaving 7 bases not matched to a gene. Germline V lookup: CDR1 MNHEY, CDR2 SMNVEV (reference sequence). This CDR3 is CASSLRPGGAYEQYF. Here the CDR3 DNA reads TGTGCCAGCAGTTTACGGCCAGGGGGCGCGTACGAGCAGTACTTC.

V and J are TRBV28 and TRBJ2-7, with 7 nucleotides matching TRBD2. CDR3 length: 13 residues. The germline CDR1 and CDR2 sequences are MDHEN and SYDVKM. V lost 3 bases, J lost 5 bases, and 4 bases stayed unmatched. The CDR3, as DNA: TGTGCCAGCAGTTTCGACGGGGGGAACGAGCAGTACTTC. Translating gives CASSFDGGNEQYF.

The CDR3 protein is CASSYPDSNEKLFF. Written as DNA, the CDR3 is TGTGCCAGCAGTTACCCGGACAGTAATGAAAAACTGTTTTTT. The chain carries TRBV6-6 and TRBJ1-4, with a weak D call TRBD1 (6 bases). The CDR3 runs 14 residues. Germline V lookup: CDR1 MNHNY, CDR2 SVGAGI (reference sequence). With 2 bases removed from V and 4 bases from J, the gap between germline ends came to 8 bases.

The chain carries TRBV27 and TRBJ2-7; D may be TRBD1 or TRBD2 (5 bases each). This CDR3 region has 13 residues. CDR1 MNHEY and CDR2 SMNVEV come from the germline V gene (reference sequence). V gave up 5 bases and J gave up 6 bases, with 14 bases separating them. CDR3 sequence: CASSLTSGSEQYF. Here the CDR3 DNA reads TGTGCCAGCAGTCTAACTTCAGGGAGCGAGCAGTACTTC.

The genes are TRBV4-1 and TRBJ1-1; D is possibly TRBD1 (5 bases). V lost 4 bases to trimming and J lost 1 base, with 22 bases between them. Germline CDR1 MGHRA, CDR2 YSYEKL. This CDR3 region has 18 residues. The CDR3 sequence is CASSLRYGRGGENTEAFF. The CDR3 bases are TGCGCCAGCAGCCTTCGTTACGGAAGGGGAGGGGAGAACACTGAAGCTTTCTTT.

This chain connects TRBV4-1 to TRBJ2-5, with D maybe TRBD2 (5 bases). The CDR3 runs to 14 residues. The ends were cut back, 0 bases at V and 3 bases at J, with 8 bases in the middle. CDR1 and CDR2 from the germline V gene are MGHRA and YSYEKL. The CDR3 region has the DNA TGCGCCAGCAGCCAAGAATGGGGAGAAGAGACCCAGTACTTC. It specifies CASSQEWGEETQYF.

The genes are TRBV4-1 and TRBJ2-7, with D hard to call. V lost 0 bases to trimming and J lost 2 bases, with 8 bases between them. Germline V gene data show CDR1 as MGHRA and CDR2 as YSYEKL. CDR3 length: 14 amino acids. The CDR3 sequence: CASSQELRPYEQYF. CDR3 nucleotide sequence: TGCGCCAGCAGCCAAGAGCTCAGGCCCTACGAGCAGTACTTC.

The CDR3 loop is CATSLGTWPDTQYF. The CDR3 nucleotides read TGTGCCACCTCGCTAGGGACATGGCCAGATACGCAGTATTTT. The rearrangement links TRBV28 to TRBJ2-3; D is possibly TRBD1 (6 bases). Germline V gene data show CDR1 as MDHEN and CDR2 as SYDVKM. With 10 bases removed from V and 4 bases from J, the gap between germline ends came to 18 bases. There are 14 residues in the CDR3. The variable domain in full, with the rest retrieved from reference TRBV28 and TRBJ2-3, is DVKVTQSSRYLVKRTGEKVFLECVQDMDHENMFWYRQDPGLGLRLIYFSYDVKMKEKGDIPEGYSVSREKKERFSLILESASTNQTSMYLCATSLGTWPDTQYFGPGTRLTVL.

A remark on this clone: This same CDR3 is encoded by further DNA sequences in the sample. The chain combines TRBV6-5 with TRBJ2-7; 9 nucleotides match TRBD1. The germline V gene encodes CDR1 MNHEY and CDR2 SVGAGI. Unmatched junction bases numbered 7, after V lost 7 bases and J lost 3 bases. The CDR3 is 14 amino acids. The CDR3 DNA follows: TGTGCCAGCACCCCGGGACAGGGTAGCTACGAGCAGTACTTC. Amino acids: CASTPGQGSYEQYF.

This chain joins TRBV29-1 and TRBJ2-2; no firm D call. The germline V gene encodes CDR1 SQVTM and CDR2 ANQGSEA. V was shortened by 4 bases and J by 0 bases, with 6 bases between the two germline ends. The length of the CDR3 is 13 residues. The CDR3 region has the DNA TGCAGCGTTGGTAGGACGAACACCGGGGAGCTGTTTTTT. It codes for CSVGRTNTGELFF.

V is TRBV9 and J is TRBJ2-3, with TRBD2 matching over 8 bases. The CDR3 length is 16 residues. V was pared by 0 bases and J by 0 bases, with 3 bases of the junction left unmatched. Per the germline V gene, CDR1 is SGDLS and CDR2 is YYNGEE. In DNA form, the CDR3 reads TGTGCCAGCAGCGTAGAGACTAGCGAGAGCACAGATACGCAGTATTTT. It yields the protein CASSVETSESTDTQYF.

This clone showed up just once. Other DNA sequences of this sample code for an identical CDR3. V usage is TRBV11-2 and J usage is TRBJ2-7; D remains unclear. Germline values: CDR1 SGHAT, CDR2 FQNNGV. There are 12 residues in the CDR3. V lost 0 bases, J lost 5 bases, and 5 bases lay in between. The CDR3 reads CASSLDRHEQYF. As DNA, the CDR3 is TGTGCCAGCAGCTTAGACAGGCACGAGCAGTACTTC.

This clone has only one observation. The chain uses TRBV4-3 and TRBJ2-1, with 8 bases that match TRBD1. Germline loops: CDR1 LGHNA, CDR2 YSLEER. With V trimmed by 0 bases and J by 7 bases, 2 bases remained unmatched. This CDR3 has 14 residues. Here the CDR3 reads CASSQDQGANEQFF. CDR3 nucleotides: TGCGCCAGCAGCCAAGATCAGGGGGCAAATGAGCAGTTCTTC.

J is TRBJ1-2 and V is TRBV7-9; D unresolved. CDR3 length: 14 residues. V gave up 3 bases and J gave up 0 bases, with 8 bases separating them. CDR1 and CDR2 from the germline V gene are SEHNR and FQNEAQ (reference sequence). CDR3 sequence reads: CASSFLQTNYGYTF. Here the CDR3 DNA reads TGTGCCAGCAGCTTCCTCCAGACTAACTATGGCTACACCTTC.

The gene calls are TRBV6-6 and TRBJ1-5; D not resolved. Germline CDR1 and CDR2: MNHNY and SVGAGI (reference sequence). V lost 0 bases and J lost 4, with 13 bases in between. This CDR3 is 16 amino acids long. CDR3 nucleotides: TGTGCCAGCAGTTACTCGATTCAGGAAACTAATCAGCCCCAGCATTTT. Its protein is CASSYSIQETNQPQHF.

Only one count was recorded for this clone. The chain joins TRBV7-2 to TRBJ2-6; D unclear. The CDR3 sequence is 16 residues long. Germline CDR1 and CDR2: SGHTA and FQGNSA. Between the trimmed V and J ends, which lost 5 bases and 0 bases, there was a span of 11 bases. The CDR3 DNA reads as TGTGCCAGCAGCGCGATTATTGACTCTGGGGCCAACGTCCTGACTTTC. Its protein product is CASSAIIDSGANVLTF.

CDR3 sequence (DNA): TGTGCCAGCAGCTCGAGGTTGGGACAGGGGTTCGCCTACGAGCAGTACTTC. Amino acid sequence: CASSSRLGQGFAYEQYF. The gene calls are TRBV7-9 and TRBJ2-7; 10 bases are shared with TRBD1. The V gene end was trimmed by 4 bases and the J gene end by 2 bases; junction bases not matched to a gene: 11. Germline V CDR1 and CDR2: SEHNR, FQNEAQ (reference sequence). The CDR3 runs 17 residues.

The chain carries TRBV5-4 and TRBJ2-1, with 9 bases lining up with TRBD2. V lost 5 bases, J lost 6 bases, and 6 bases stayed unmatched. The germline V gene encodes CDR1 SGHNT and CDR2 YYREEE (reference sequence). There are 14 residues in the CDR3. CDR3 nucleotide sequence: TGTGCCAGCAGGTTTAGCGGGAGTTTCAATGAGCAGTTCTTC. Encoded protein: CASRFSGSFNEQFF. The full variable domain, in which reference TRBV5-4 and TRBJ2-1 provide the parts outside the CDR3, is ETGVTQSPTHLIKTRGQQVTLRCSSQSGHNTVSWYQQALGQGPQFIFQYYREEENGRGNFPPRFSGLQFPNYSSELNVNALELDDSALYLCASRFSGSFNEQFFGPGTRLTVL.

The V gene is TRBV4-1, the J gene TRBJ1-1; 11 bases line up with TRBD1. V shed 3 bases, J shed 7 bases, and the junction held 4 bases outside the gene matches. Per the germline V gene, CDR1 is MGHRA and CDR2 is YSYEKL. The CDR3 runs to 14 residues. CDR3 nucleotide sequence: TGCGCCAGCAGCCAGGACAGGGGGCGAAGTGAAGCTTTCTTT. It encodes CASSQDRGRSEAFF.

V is TRBV4-1 and J is TRBJ2-7; 11 positions agree with TRBD1. In germline, CDR1 is MGHRA, CDR2 YSYEKL. This CDR3 has 16 amino acids. V lost 1 base to trimming and J lost 4 bases; unmatched junction nucleotides: 6. The CDR3 nucleotides are TGCGCCAGCAGCCAAGCCCCCGGGACAGGGGGTTACGAGCAGTACTTC. This sequence encodes CASSQAPGTGGYEQYF.

Remarks on this clone: This sample also contains other DNA sequences that code for the same CDR3. The chain links TRBV5-4 to TRBJ2-5; D is unresolved. This CDR3 region has 12 residues. Trimming stripped 0 bases from V and 4 bases from J, with 4 bases between. Germline V gene data show CDR1 as SGHNT and CDR2 as YYREEE (reference sequence). CDR3 DNA sequence: TGTGCCAGCAGCTTGGCGGGAGAGACCCAGTACTTC. As protein: CASSLAGETQYF.

Regarding this clone: The sample holds other DNA sequences that translate to the same CDR3. CDR3 loop: CASSFGGSPLHF. Here the CDR3 DNA reads TGTGCCAGCAGCTTTGGGGGTTCACCCCTCCACTTT. J is TRBJ1-6 and V is TRBV5-6; a possible D gene is TRBD1 (5 bases). The V end lost 2 bases, the J end lost 9 bases, and 6 bases lay between the germline ends. This CDR3 comprises 12 residues. From germline, CDR1 is SGHDT and CDR2 YYEEEE.